This record concerns one TCR beta chain sequence. These data originate in a study of blood T cell repertoires in COVID-19. Study-wide background: Collection of acute and convalescent COVID-19 samples took place in the United States, Italy and Spain. PBMCs, B-cell-depleted T cells, or T cells provided the cDNA or gDNA that made up the material.

Under the authors' procedure: Amplification with reference gene primers provided the estimates of nucleated cell counts. Sequencing was performed with immunoSEQ multiplex PCR; in TCRdb, only in-frame clones are kept and a portion is missing. D and trimming come from the DNA, and the V and J calls and clone size come from that table. Of some 25,000 clones listed, roughly 84% are singletons. The CDR3 runs to 20 residues. Trimming removed 5 bases from V and 0 bases from J, with 23 bases in between. Germline loops: CDR1 LNHDA, CDR2 SQIVND (reference sequence). The material sequenced was peripheral blood. This TCR was sampled from a man aged 50-60 years with active COVID-19. The rearrangement joins TRBV19 to TRBJ1-6; D is unclear. The CDR3 loop is CASSARVVAAKSSYNSPLHF. The DNA for the CDR3 is TGTGCCAGTAGTGCCCGGGTAGTAGCTGCTAAGAGCTCCTATAATTCACCCCTCCACTTT.